This entry features one TCR beta chain sequence. Antigen specificity is unknown. This sample was included in a study of cytomegalovirus exposure and HLA in healthy donors. Findings and limits, study-wide: CMV antigen specificity was confirmed in vitro for a few CMV-associated chains. The authors enumerated under 200 TCR beta chains as linked to cytomegalovirus. Most TCRs appeared rarely, but some public TCRs recurred in many donors.

The junction had 2 bases not matched to a gene; V was cut back by 6 bases and J by 1 base. The germline V gene has CDR1 SGHRS and CDR2 YFSETQ. The CDR3 has 13 amino acids. Only in-frame clones appear in the TCRdb table, and some are missing; sequencing was by immunoSEQ multiplex PCR. The data contain 150,000 or so clones, roughly 80% of them singletons. The receptor's source is a man aged 25 to 40 in good health and CMV-seropositive. The rearrangement links TRBV5-1 to TRBJ1-1; 8 bases fit TRBD1. The sequencing sample was made of PBMCs. The CDR3 DNA sequence: TGCGCCAGCACCGGACAGGGGAACACTGAAGCTTTCTTT. It specifies CASTGQGNTEAFF.